These 5 T cell receptor beta chains originate from one sample sequenced in a study of shared clonotypes between healthy human individuals (TCRdb year 2020). Libraries were made using the immunoSEQ multiplex PCR assay. TCRdb took over this immuneACCESS table, retaining in-frame rearrangements with V and J assigned. Such tables are incomplete; in checked studies, under half of the missing clones stem from an unresolved V gene, and the remainder is unexplained. This sample lists roughly 2.2 million clones; 93% were detected once. Approximately 0.4% of the sample is held by the ten biggest clonotypes. The sample comprised naive CD4+ T cells from PBMCs. The sample's cell subset or site label, in plain terms: CD45RA+ positively selected. These receptors were taken from a man aged 18 to 29 in good health. Some clones in this sample may be carry-over from other donors' samples.

The chain couples TRBV28 to TRBJ1-5; weak D call: TRBD1 (6 bases). Trimming took 3 bases from V and 6 from J, leaving 18 bases between them. The germline V gene encodes CDR1 MDHEN and CDR2 SYDVKM. This CDR3 spans 16 amino acids. The DNA for the CDR3 is TGTGCCAGCAGTTTTATGTGGGCAGGGGATCCTCAGCCCCAGCATTTT. Translation gives CASSFMWAGDPQPQHF.

Comment on this clone: Because the CDR3 is missing its conserved closing phenylalanine or tryptophan, this is likely a read error. The genes are TRBV27 and TRBJ2-7; D not certain. This CDR3 has 13 amino acids. Germline loops: CDR1 MNHEY, CDR2 SMNVEV (reference sequence). The germline V and J ends were trimmed by 8 bases and 0 bases, with 11 bases remaining between them. CDR3 coding DNA: TGTGCCAGCCATCTACTCGGCTCCTACGAGCAGTACCTC. This codes for CASHLLGSYEQYL.

To note about this clone: The same CDR3 also results from other DNA sequences found in this sample. The chain employs TRBV6-1 and TRBJ2-5, with D possibly matching TRBD2 (5 bases). V lost 2 bases and J 5 bases, leaving 6 bases between the germline ends. The CDR3 runs to 12 residues. The germline gives CDR1 MNHNS, CDR2 SASEGT. In DNA, the CDR3 is TGTGCCAGCAGTGAACGGAGGGAGACCCAGTACTTC. Translating gives CASSERRETQYF.

V usage is TRBV6-6 and J usage is TRBJ1-2, with 8 bases lining up with TRBD1. The CDR3 has 12 residues. CDR1 MNHNY and CDR2 SVGAGI come from the germline V gene (reference sequence). Trimming took 5 bases from V and 6 from J; bases not matched to a gene: 2. CDR3 bases: TGTGCCAGCAGTCGGACAGGGAATGGCTACACCTTC. Its protein is CASSRTGNGYTF.

V gene TRBV7-2 combines with J gene TRBJ2-7; possible D gene TRBD2, 6 bases. Germline V gene sequence: CDR1 SGHTA, CDR2 FQGNSA. The CDR3 consists of 14 residues. V was pared by 6 bases and J by 3 bases, with 15 bases between. The CDR3 DNA reads as TGTGCCAGCAGTATAGCGGCGAGAGACTACGAGCAGTACTTC. Translated, it gives CASSIAARDYEQYF.